These 30 T cell receptor beta chains came from one sample sequenced in a study of T cell changes during pregnancy in multiple sclerosis. The repertoire was sequenced with immunoSEQ multiplex PCR; TCRdb's copy has only in-frame clones and lacks some. Of several thousand clones listed, nearly 90% are singletons. The sequences come from CD8+ T cells from peripheral blood mononuclear cells, collected in the first trimester of pregnancy. All receptors come from a female donor in good health, enrolled as a control in a pregnancy study.

The genes are TRBV6-5 and TRBJ1-2; D possibly corresponds to TRBD1 (6 bases). The CDR3 is 15 amino acids. The germline V and J ends were trimmed by 3 bases and 8 bases, with 19 bases remaining between them. Germline-derived CDR1 and CDR2 are MNHEY and SVGAGI. The CDR3 DNA is TGTGCCAGCAGTTATCTCTTAGGGGGGGCGGAAGGCTACACCTTC. It yields the protein CASSYLLGGAEGYTF.

V gene TRBV15 combines with J gene TRBJ1-5, with D maybe TRBD1 (5 bases). CDR1 and CDR2 from the germline V gene are LNHNV and YYDKDF (reference sequence). This CDR3 comprises 18 residues. V lost 5 bases to trimming and J lost 0 bases, with 20 bases between them. CDR3 sequence: CATSDDGGGSYSNQPQHF. CDR3 bases: TGTGCCACCAGCGACGATGGGGGGGGATCATATAGCAATCAGCCCCAGCATTTT.

This chain's CDR3 is CASSPPQTGELFF. Here the CDR3 DNA reads TGTGCCAGCAGCCCCCCCCAAACCGGGGAGCTGTTTTTT. The chain recombines TRBV7-9 with TRBJ2-2; D is unclear. CDR3 length equals 13 residues. Between the trimmed V and J ends, which lost 5 bases and 5 bases, there was a span of 9 bases. From germline, CDR1 is SEHNR and CDR2 FQNEAQ (reference sequence).

The chain is built from TRBV2 and TRBJ1-4; D remains unclear. This CDR3 has 15 amino acids. Trimming took off 1 base at V and 5 bases at J, with 11 bases between the two ends. The V gene's germline CDR1 is SNHLY and CDR2 FYNNEI. This CDR3 reads CASSEGRLSNEKLFF. The CDR3 coding sequence is TGTGCCAGCAGTGAAGGTCGACTATCGAATGAAAAACTGTTTTTT.

The V and J genes are TRBV23-1 and TRBJ1-6; D is unclear. TRBV23-1 is recorded as an ORF, its role being uncertain. The CDR3 runs to 13 residues. V lost 0 bases, J lost 7 bases, and 4 bases lay in between. CDR3 nucleotides: TGCGCCAGCAGTCAATCGACAAATTCACCCCTCCACTTT. It encodes CASSQSTNSPLHF.

The rearrangement links TRBV11-2 to TRBJ2-7, with 13 bases identical to TRBD2. Germline-derived CDR1 and CDR2 are SGHAT and FQNNGV. The CDR3 is made up of 15 amino acids. Trimming removed 5 bases from V and 5 bases from J; junction bases left unmatched: 6. The CDR3 here is CASSPLAGGPDEQYF. In DNA form, the CDR3 reads TGTGCCAGCAGCCCACTAGCGGGAGGGCCGGACGAGCAGTACTTC. The full variable domain, completed using reference TRBV11-2 and TRBJ2-7, is EAGVAQSPRYKIIEKRQSVAFWCNPISGHATLYWYQQILGQGPKLLIQFQNNGVVDDSQLPKDRFSAERLKGVDSTLKIQPAKLEDSAVYLCASSPLAGGPDEQYFGPGTRLTVT.

In its sample, this clone was seen a few times. The chain carries TRBV2 and TRBJ2-7; 7 nucleotides match TRBD2. The germline CDR1 and CDR2 sequences are SNHLY and FYNNEI. V was clipped by 1 base and J by 2 bases; unmatched bases: 11. The CDR3 has 17 residues. This CDR3 reads CASSEVLADTTTYEQYF. CDR3 coding DNA: TGTGCCAGCAGTGAAGTCCTAGCGGACACCACTACCTACGAGCAGTACTTC.

V is TRBV4-1 and J is TRBJ2-1; D not resolved. The CDR3 has 12 residues. V was clipped by 1 base and J by 6 bases, with 4 bases between them. Germline CDR1 reads MGHRA; CDR2 reads YSYEKL. CDR3 in DNA: TGCGCCAGCAGCCAAGTTATCAATGAGCAGTTCTTC. This codes for CASSQVINEQFF.

This clone is a singleton in its sample. The chain combines TRBV6-1 with TRBJ2-1; TRBD2 matches at 15 bases. The CDR3 contains 15 residues. V shed 3 bases, J shed 8 bases, and the junction held 2 bases outside the gene matches. In germline, CDR1 is MNHNS, CDR2 SASEGT. CDR3 loop: CASSDGLAGGYEQFF. The CDR3 region has the DNA TGTGCCAGCAGTGATGGACTAGCGGGAGGGTATGAGCAGTTCTTC.

The CDR3 region is CASSQGQGSNEKLFF. CDR3 bases: TGTGCCAGCAGCCAAGGACAGGGCTCTAATGAAAAACTGTTTTTT. The chain has TRBV6-1 and TRBJ1-4; TRBD1 aligns across 8 bases. V was pared by 6 bases and J by 3 bases, with 6 bases of the junction left unmatched. CDR1 and CDR2 (germline): MNHNS, SASEGT. The CDR3 spans 15 residues.

The chain links TRBV28 to TRBJ2-7, with D tentatively TRBD1 (5 bases). Germline V lookup: CDR1 MDHEN, CDR2 SYDVKM. The CDR3 loop spans 16 amino acids. V was pared by 6 bases and J by 3 bases, with 21 bases between. As DNA, the CDR3 is TGTGCCAGCAGGAACCCAACAGGCGCCGCCTTCTACGAGCAGTACTTC. Protein product: CASRNPTGAAFYEQYF.

The rearrangement links TRBV15 to TRBJ2-7; weak D call: TRBD1 (6 bases). Trimming took off 6 bases at V and 3 bases at J, with 12 bases between the two ends. Germline V CDR1 and CDR2: LNHNV, YYDKDF (reference sequence). The CDR3 is made up of 13 amino acids. CDR3 sequence: CATRAGTLYEQYF. DNA of the CDR3: TGTGCCACCAGAGCCGGGACACTCTACGAGCAGTACTTC.

The V and J genes are TRBV13 and TRBJ2-5; 7 nucleotides agree with TRBD1. The J call may not be correct, given that the DNA end is closer to TRBJ2-7. The CDR3 is 14 amino acids. The germline V gene has CDR1 PRHDT and CDR2 FYEKMQ (reference sequence). Here the CDR3 DNA reads TGTGCCAGCAGCCCAAGGGACAGCCTCTACGAGCAGTACTTC. This encodes CASSPRDSLYEQYF.

The chain carries TRBV6-6 and TRBJ1-4; 7 bases fit TRBD1. This CDR3 is built from 15 residues. V shed 5 bases and J 8 bases; nucleotides not matched to a gene: 11. Per germline, CDR1 MNHNY and CDR2 SVGAGI (reference sequence). The CDR3 nucleotides read TGTGCCAGCAGTCACAATACAGGGGTAATAGAAAAACTGTTTTTT. This gives the protein CASSHNTGVIEKLFF.

This clone was seen more than once but under ten times. One end of the junction fails to match germline, which may point to a read error. The gene calls are TRBV7-9 and TRBJ2-2; 9 bases align to TRBD1. This CDR3 has 15 amino acids. CDR1 and CDR2 (germline): SEHNR, FQNEAQ (reference sequence). The DNA for the CDR3 is TGCGCTTGGTTAGGGACAGGGAGTGCCACCGGGGAGCTGTTTTTT. This sequence encodes CAWLGTGSATGELFF.

Turning to this clone: One junction end does not reproduce the germline sequence, and a read error may be involved. The chain has TRBV6-1 and TRBJ1-5; D call uncertain. This CDR3 is built from 15 residues. CDR1 is MNHNS and CDR2 is SASEGT in the germline V gene. The CDR3 protein is CASTEWFGEDQPQHF. For the CDR3, the DNA is TGTGCCAGCACTGAATGGTTCGGGGAGGATCAGCCCCAGCATTTT.

CDR3 nucleotides: TGTGCCAGCAGACTCCGGGACTACCGATACAATGAGCAGTTCTTC. Translating gives CASRLRDYRYNEQFF. The chain links TRBV6-6 to TRBJ2-1, with 7 bases lining up with TRBD2. Looked up from germline, CDR1 is MNHNY and CDR2 is SVGAGI (reference sequence). CDR3 length: 15 amino acids. The V and J ends lost 6 bases and 4 bases, in that order; junction bases with no gene match: 9.

The chain carries TRBV9 and TRBJ2-7; TRBD2 is a possible D gene (6 bases). Germline V lookup: CDR1 SGDLS, CDR2 YYNGEE. V was cut by 3 bases and J by 11 bases, with 24 bases left in between. This CDR3 region has 15 residues. CDR3 coding DNA: TGTGCCAGCAGCGCGCTGCCTGTGGTAGCGGACCTTAAGTACTTC. It translates to CASSALPVVADLKYF.

This clone is a singleton in its sample. The chain recombines TRBV19 with TRBJ1-6, with a possible D match to TRBD1 (6 bases). The CDR3 totals 14 residues. V gave up 3 bases and J gave up 7 bases, with 10 bases separating them. Per the germline V gene, CDR1 is LNHDA and CDR2 is SQIVND (reference sequence). The CDR3 is CASSMIGGNSPLHF. CDR3 nucleotide sequence: TGTGCCAGTAGTATGATAGGGGGAAATTCACCCCTCCACTTT.

This chain joins TRBV5-4 and TRBJ2-2; 8 bases match TRBD2. The junction had 6 bases not matched to a gene; V was cut back by 2 bases and J by 3 bases. Germline V gene lookup returns CDR1 SGHNT and CDR2 YYREEE (reference sequence). This CDR3 has 16 residues. CDR3 DNA: TGTGCCAGCAGCTTAGAAGGACTAGCAGACACCGGGGAGCTGTTTTTT. It translates to CASSLEGLADTGELFF.

This clone was seen a handful of times. The chain couples TRBV6-1 to TRBJ1-1, with a tentative D call TRBD1 (5 bases). Germline CDR1 and CDR2: MNHNS and SASEGT. CDR3 length: 15 amino acids. V lost 3 bases, J lost 1 base, and 12 bases lay in between. Here the CDR3 reads CASSEGRTPNTEAFF. Written as DNA, the CDR3 is TGTGCCAGCAGTGAGGGAAGGACACCGAACACTGAAGCTTTCTTT.

The gene calls are TRBV6-4 and TRBJ2-1; D remains unclear. This CDR3 is 13 amino acids long. The germline V gene encodes CDR1 MRHNA and CDR2 SNTAGT. V was pared by 4 bases and J by 9 bases, with 13 bases between. CDR3 in amino acids: CASSGSTTGEQFF. CDR3 coding DNA: TGTGCCAGCAGTGGGAGTACGACTGGTGAGCAGTTCTTC.

CDR3 coding DNA: TGTGCCAGCAGTCCCGGCGGAGTTGGAGAAAAACTGTTTTTT. This encodes CASSPGGVGEKLFF. The V gene is TRBV6-5, the J gene TRBJ1-4; D remains ambiguous. Trimming took 5 bases from V and 8 from J, leaving 15 bases between them. The CDR3 extends over 14 amino acids. Germline-derived CDR1 and CDR2 are MNHEY and SVGAGI.

The rearrangement links TRBV6-4 to TRBJ2-2, with D tentatively TRBD2 (6 bases). Germline V gene data show CDR1 as MRHNA and CDR2 as SNTAGT. The V gene lost 3 bases and the J gene lost 5 bases, with 10 bases spanning the gap. CDR3 length: 14 amino acids. The chain's CDR3 is CASSEGGETGELFF. The CDR3 bases are TGTGCCAGCAGTGAGGGGGGTGAGACCGGGGAGCTGTTTTTT.

This chain uses TRBV29-1 with TRBJ2-1; 7 positions match TRBD2. The CDR3 sequence is 12 residues long. The germline V gene has CDR1 SQVTM and CDR2 ANQGSEA. Trimming cost V 3 bases and J 8 bases; bases outside gene matches: 4. The CDR3 spells CSVDLGRDEQFF. In DNA, the CDR3 is TGCAGCGTTGATCTGGGGAGGGATGAGCAGTTCTTC.

V is TRBV19 and J is TRBJ2-5, with TRBD2 identical over 16 bases. Trimming at V came to 10 bases and at J to 5 bases, leaving 4 bases not matched to a gene. The CDR3 covers 14 residues. Germline V gene lookup returns CDR1 LNHDA and CDR2 SQIVND (reference sequence). CDR3 nucleotide sequence: TGTGCCACAGGGACTAGCGGGGGGGCCGAGACCCAGTACTTC. Its protein is CATGTSGGAETQYF.

The J gene is TRBJ2-1, the V gene TRBV6-4, with 9 bases lining up with TRBD1. The germline CDR1 and CDR2 sequences are MRHNA and SNTAGT. V shed 1 base, J shed 3 bases, and the junction held 4 bases outside the gene matches. The CDR3 is 16 amino acids. CDR3 nucleotides: TGTGCCAGCAGTGACTTTGGGACAGGGATCTACAATGAGCAGTTCTTC. It yields the protein CASSDFGTGIYNEQFF.

This clone came up a few times. This chain connects TRBV6-1 to TRBJ2-3; a possible D gene is TRBD2 (5 bases). The CDR3 extends over 14 amino acids. The V gene lost 4 bases and the J gene lost 2 bases, with 10 bases spanning the gap. The germline V gene encodes CDR1 MNHNS and CDR2 SASEGT. The CDR3 spells CASSGLEATDTQYF. The CDR3 DNA reads as TGTGCCAGCAGTGGGTTGGAGGCCACAGATACGCAGTATTTT.

The gene calls are TRBV5-5 and TRBJ2-7; the match to TRBD1 covers 9 bases. V was clipped by 2 bases and J by 4 bases; unmatched bases: 4. This CDR3 is built from 14 residues. Germline V CDR1 and CDR2: SGHKS, YYEKEE (reference sequence). The CDR3 spells CASSFGTGTYEQYF. The CDR3 DNA reads as TGTGCCAGCAGCTTCGGGACAGGGACATACGAGCAGTACTTC.

The chain links TRBV9 to TRBJ1-2; tentatively, D is TRBD1 (6 bases). The length of the CDR3 is 12 residues. V was cut by 7 bases and J by 7 bases, with 14 bases left in between. Germline loops: CDR1 SGDLS, CDR2 YYNGEE. The CDR3 is CASGPPTGGYTF. The CDR3 DNA reads TGTGCCAGCGGCCCGCCGACAGGTGGCTACACCTTC.